The sequence of this TCR beta chain was determined in a study of blood T cells in healthy people across ages. The second PCR ran roughly 6 to 11 cycles with a sample-barcoded 5' primer and J-beta primers. MiXCR was run by TCRdb on the 5' RACE reads, yielding one entry per CDR3 protein. In the table there are approximately 960,000 distinct CDR3 sequences, 25% to 30% of which are singletons. Germline V gene data show CDR1 as SGHDT and CDR2 as YYEEEE. The CDR3 is 14 amino acids. Every donor contributed about 10 milliliters of peripheral blood by blood draw. Of note for this clonotype: A read error may produce the germline difference seen at one junction end.

This sample was also put to use in a study of T cells of mothers and their children. Turning to that study: Related mother and child pairs showed slightly greater overlap (not significant) than unrelated pairs did.

The source material was blood. This sequence originates from a woman aged 40 to 49 in good health. The chain is built from TRBV5-6 and TRBJ1-2, with unresolved D. CDR3 sequence (DNA): TGTGTCAGCAGCTTCGGGAGCCATGGGTATGGCTACACCTTC. Protein product: CVSSFGSHGYGYTF.